Presented here are 14 T cell receptor beta chains from one specimen sequenced in a study of cytomegalovirus exposure and HLA in healthy donors. PCR involved 60 Vbeta and 13 Jbeta primers. The method was immunoSEQ multiplex PCR; TCRdb's version includes in-frame clones alone and lacks a portion of them. This sample has over 100,000 clones, with 74% found just once. Sequenced sample: PBMCs. The receptor set was obtained from a male donor in good health and CMV-seronegative.

The chain has TRBV27 and TRBJ2-1; 11 nucleotides match TRBD1. J was trimmed by 6 bases and V by 6 bases; bases with no gene match: 4. The CDR3 runs to 14 residues. Germline V gene sequence: CDR1 MNHEY, CDR2 SMNVEV (reference sequence). CDR3 in amino acids: CASSTGTGGNEQFF. DNA of the CDR3: TGTGCCAGCAGCACCGGGACAGGGGGCAATGAGCAGTTCTTC.

The rearrangement uses TRBV7-8 and TRBJ2-7; possible D gene TRBD2, 6 bases. CDR1 SGHVS and CDR2 FQNEAQ come from the germline V gene. The CDR3 spans 14 residues. Trimming cost V 1 base and J 3 bases, with 10 bases left between them. The CDR3 DNA is TGTGCCAGCAGCTTAGAGGGGACTGTCTACGAGCAGTACTTC. It codes for CASSLEGTVYEQYF.

Note on this clone: This is likely a read error, given that the CDR3 carries no conserved phenylalanine or tryptophan at its end. This sequence joins TRBV5-4 and TRBJ2-2; 7 positions agree with TRBD2. Unmatched junction bases numbered 7, after V lost 1 base and J lost 7 bases. CDR1 and CDR2 from the germline V gene are SGHNT and YYREEE (reference sequence). The CDR3 is 15 amino acids. DNA of the CDR3: TGTGCCAGCAGCTTGCCTGGGGGGGGTAGCGGGGAGCTGTTTCTT. It codes for CASSLPGGGSGELFL.

A remark on this clone: Sequence at one end of the junction differs from germline and may be a read error. The chain has TRBV28 and TRBJ1-2; the match to TRBD1 covers 10 bases. CDR3 size: 12 residues. CDR1 and CDR2 from the germline V gene are MDHEN and SYDVKM. The CDR3 coding sequence is TGTGCCAGCAGTTTATTGACAGGGGGCAAGGACTTC. It encodes CASSLLTGGKDF.

This chain's CDR3 is CASSRDSGDTQYF. In DNA form, the CDR3 reads TGCGCCAGCAGCCGGGATAGCGGGGATACGCAGTATTTT. The V gene is TRBV4-3, the J gene TRBJ2-3, with TRBD2 identical over 7 bases. Germline-derived CDR1 and CDR2 are LGHNA and YSLEER. After removal of 4 bases from V and 6 bases from J, the junction contained 4 bases not matched to a gene. The CDR3 covers 13 residues.

The rearrangement joins TRBV9 to TRBJ1-5, with D perhaps TRBD1 (6 bases). This CDR3 spans 14 amino acids. V shed 2 bases and J shed 6 bases, with 12 bases lying between them. Germline V gene sequence: CDR1 SGDLS, CDR2 YYNGEE. This chain's CDR3 is CASSVDRTTQPQHF. The DNA for the CDR3 is TGTGCCAGCAGCGTCGACAGGACAACTCAGCCCCAGCATTTT.

The J gene is TRBJ2-3, the V gene TRBV27; the match to TRBD2 covers 9 bases. The V gene end was trimmed by 6 bases and the J gene end by 5 bases; junction bases not matched to a gene: 6. Per germline, CDR1 MNHEY and CDR2 SMNVEV (reference sequence). The CDR3 sequence is 14 residues long. The CDR3 protein is CASRLAGVGDTQYF. CDR3 coding DNA: TGTGCCAGCAGGTTAGCGGGAGTAGGAGATACGCAGTATTTT.

The chain has TRBV5-1 and TRBJ2-7, with 8 bases that match TRBD1. Germline lookup yields CDR1 SGHRS and CDR2 YFSETQ. The CDR3 spans 16 residues. The V gene end was trimmed by 4 bases and the J gene end by 3 bases; junction bases not matched to a gene: 12. The CDR3 DNA sequence: TGCGCCAGCAGCAGGACAACGGGACAGGTATACTACGAGCAGTACTTC. Amino acid sequence: CASSRTTGQVYYEQYF. Full variable domain (rest looked up from reference TRBV5-1 and TRBJ2-7): KAGVTQTPRYLIKTRGQQVTLSCSPISGHRSVSWYQQTPGQGLQFLFEYFSETQRNKGNFPGRFSGRQFSNSRSEMNVSTLELGDSALYLCASSRTTGQVYYEQYFGPGTRLTVT.

This clone has just a few counts. The rearrangement uses TRBV29-1 and TRBJ1-1, with 8 nucleotides matching TRBD1. V lost 7 bases and J lost 1; bases outside the gene matches: 5. This CDR3 region has 13 residues. Germline assignment: CDR1 SQVTM and CDR2 ANQGSEA. The CDR3 DNA reads TGCAGCGCCGGACAGGGCGCGAACACTGAAGCTTTCTTT. Translation: CSAGQGANTEAFF.

This clone came up a few times. The chain has TRBV4-3 and TRBJ1-5; 7 positions match TRBD1. The V and J ends lost 0 bases and 6 bases, in that order; junction bases with no gene match: 5. Germline CDR1 is LGHNA and CDR2 is YSLEER. This CDR3 spans 15 amino acids. This CDR3 reads CASSQENTGAQPQHF. CDR3 DNA sequence: TGCGCCAGCAGCCAAGAGAATACAGGGGCTCAGCCCCAGCATTTT.

In this sample, this clone turned up a few times. The chain combines TRBV27 with TRBJ1-5; D call uncertain. The germline V and J ends were trimmed by 0 bases and 7 bases, with 7 bases remaining between them. The germline CDR1 and CDR2 sequences are MNHEY and SMNVEV (reference sequence). This CDR3 region has 13 residues. This CDR3 is CASSLSWQQPQHF. The DNA for the CDR3 is TGTGCCAGCAGTTTATCGTGGCAGCAGCCCCAGCATTTT.

V and J are TRBV10-2 and TRBJ1-6, with TRBD1 identical over 8 bases. The length of the CDR3 is 14 residues. With V trimmed by 3 bases and J by 9 bases, 4 bases remained unmatched. Germline lookup yields CDR1 WSHSY and CDR2 SAAADI. CDR3 sequence reads: CASSEGQGASPLHF. As DNA, the CDR3 is TGCGCCAGCAGTGAAGGGCAGGGGGCTTCACCCCTCCACTTT.

This clone was found a few times. The rearrangement joins TRBV30 to TRBJ2-7; D may be TRBD1 (6 bases). This CDR3 contains 18 residues. With 3 bases removed from V and 0 bases from J, the gap between germline ends came to 24 bases. Germline CDR1 is GTSNPN and CDR2 is SVGIG (reference sequence). CDR3 residues: CAWSRNQNRDKDSYEQYF. CDR3 DNA sequence: TGTGCCTGGAGCCGAAACCAGAACCGGGACAAAGACTCCTACGAGCAGTACTTC.

The chain links TRBV28 to TRBJ1-5; 7 nucleotides line up with TRBD1. The CDR3 has 14 residues. The J segment lost 4 bases and the V segment lost 7 bases, leaving 7 bases of the junction unmatched. Per the germline V gene, CDR1 is MDHEN and CDR2 is SYDVKM. CDR3 region: CASITRRGNQPQHF. The CDR3 DNA reads as TGTGCCAGCATTACCCGCAGGGGGAATCAGCCCCAGCATTTT.